The 10 T cell receptor beta chains presented below share a single source sample, sequenced in a study of T-cell reconstitution after alpha-beta-depleted transplantation in children. Unique molecular identifiers were incorporated when the TCRbeta library was constructed. TCRdb reprocessed the PCR reads with MiXCR, giving one entry per CDR3 protein. Among 90,000 to 130,000 distinct CDR3 sequences listed, 10% to 13% were seen once. The sample in question was PBMCs, obtained before TCRalphabeta/CD19-depleted stem cell transplant. Receptors originate from a boy under 10 years old with acute lymphoblastic leukemia, due to receive a stem cell transplant.

Ten or more counts support this clonotype. The rearrangement links TRBV27 to TRBJ2-7; weak D call: TRBD1 (6 bases). This CDR3 has 13 residues. The germline V and J ends were trimmed by 4 bases and 6 bases, with 13 bases remaining between them. The germline V gene encodes CDR1 MNHEY and CDR2 SMNVEV (reference sequence). DNA for the CDR3: TGTGCCAGCAGTTCCACAGGGTACTCCGAGCAGTACTTC. Translated, it gives CASSSTGYSEQYF.

This clonotype has a count of ten or more. V usage is TRBV12-3 or TRBV12-4 and J usage is TRBJ2-3; D uncertain. Trimming took 6 bases from V and 4 from J, leaving 11 bases between them. The length of the CDR3 is 13 residues. The CDR3 region is CASSFRSADTQYF. CDR3 DNA: TGTGCCAGCAGCTTCAGATCCGCAGATACGCAGTATTTT.

The chain recombines TRBV15 with TRBJ2-1; D not certain. V was pared by 0 bases and J by 0 bases, with 9 bases between. This CDR3 has 16 residues. Germline V gene lookup returns CDR1 LNHNV and CDR2 YYDKDF (reference sequence). The CDR3 loop reads CATSRDPPSSYNEQFF. The CDR3 DNA follows: TGTGCCACCAGCAGAGATCCCCCGAGCTCCTACAATGAGCAGTTCTTC.

The table lists this clonotype with many counts. V usage is TRBV20-1 and J usage is TRBJ2-7; 12 nucleotides match TRBD1. The germline CDR1 and CDR2 sequences are DFQATT and SNEGSKA (reference sequence). V trimming: 6 bases; J trimming: 5 bases; junction bases outside the gene matches: 14. The CDR3 is 16 residues long. The CDR3, as DNA: TGCAGTGCCGCCTCGGGACAGGGGGCGCGTTCGAACGAGCAGTACTTC. Its protein is CSAASGQGARSNEQYF.

The rearrangement joins TRBV12-3 or TRBV12-4 to TRBJ1-1; D is possibly TRBD1 (6 bases). This CDR3 is built from 17 residues. V lost 11 bases to trimming and J lost 1 base, with 26 bases between them. The CDR3 reads CAFSPLPQTGGNTEAFF. The CDR3 DNA reads as TGTGCCTTCAGTCCCCTCCCCCAGACAGGAGGGAACACTGAAGCTTTCTTT.

This chain links TRBV9 with TRBJ2-2, with 7 bases that match TRBD1. The CDR3 is 16 residues long. Germline trimming cut 4 bases from V and 0 bases from J; bases unmatched to any gene: 6. Germline CDR1 reads SGDLS; CDR2 reads YYNGEE. The CDR3 loop is CASSNWGQTNTGELFF. Written as DNA, the CDR3 is TGTGCCAGCAGCAACTGGGGACAGACGAACACCGGGGAGCTGTTTTTT.

This clonotype was seen a handful of times. The rearrangement links TRBV10-3 to TRBJ1-5; D is perhaps TRBD1 (6 bases). In germline, CDR1 is ENHRY, CDR2 SYGVKD. The CDR3 totals 13 residues. Between the trimmed V and J ends, which lost 10 bases and 0 bases, there was a span of 10 bases. CDR3 nucleotide sequence: TGTGCCACAAAACAGGGTAGCAATCAGCCCCAGCATTTT. Encoded protein: CATKQGSNQPQHF.

This chain connects TRBV19 to TRBJ2-2; TRBD2 is a possible D gene (5 bases). The CDR3 has 14 amino acids. V was trimmed by 8 bases and J by 1 base, leaving 11 bases between them. CDR1 is LNHDA and CDR2 is SQIVND in the germline V gene (reference sequence). DNA of the CDR3: TGTGCCAGTTGCCGGGAACTGAACACCGGGGAGCTGTTTTTT. The encoded protein is CASCRELNTGELFF.

The rearrangement links TRBV5-1 to TRBJ2-6; D remains ambiguous. The germline gives CDR1 SGHRS, CDR2 YFSETQ. This CDR3 spans 13 amino acids. With 4 bases removed from V and 3 bases from J, the gap between germline ends came to 5 bases. The CDR3 sequence is CASSPGGANVLTF. CDR3 DNA sequence: TGCGCCAGCAGCCCCGGTGGGGCCAACGTCCTGACTTTC.

This chain connects TRBV3-1 to TRBJ2-1, with 8 bases fitting TRBD2. Germline CDR1 is LGHDT and CDR2 is YNNKEL (reference sequence). V was clipped by 4 bases and J by 9 bases; unmatched bases: 11. This CDR3 region has 15 residues. CDR3: CASSPLVAGKGEQFF. CDR3 bases: TGTGCCAGCAGCCCCCTTGTAGCGGGAAAGGGTGAGCAGTTCTTC.